The 6 T cell receptor beta chains reported below all come from one sample, sequenced in a study of T cells in Graves' hyperthyroidism and ophthalmopathy (dated by TCRdb to the late 2010s). Libraries came from multiplex PCR. The listed sequencing device is Illumina HiSeq 2000. TCR beta CDR3 regions were amplified from RNA transcripts. A first-round RT-PCR of the TCR CDR3 used the HTBI primer set with the Qiagen OneStep RT-PCR kit. Using fastp at Q25 and MiXCR, TCRdb reprocessed the public reads and kept productive beta chains. Rows are unified per CDR3 protein, each entry keeping the most common DNA and genes. In this sample the table shows 540,000 or so distinct CDR3 sequences, approximately 15% of which occur a single time. In total, the top ten clones hold around 7.5% of the sample. The sample comprised blood. The receptors come from a woman younger than 45 with Graves' hyperthyroidism.

The sample holds many counts of this clonotype. The chain combines TRBV18 with TRBJ2-7; D remains ambiguous. Trimming took 6 bases from V and 3 from J, leaving 12 bases between them. Germline CDR1 and CDR2: KGHSH and LQKENI. The CDR3 runs to 13 residues. The CDR3 spells CASSPISNYEQYF. The CDR3 DNA sequence: TGTGCCAGCTCCCCTATCTCTAACTACGAGCAGTACTTC.

The J gene is TRBJ2-3, the V gene TRBV29-1, with D possibly matching TRBD1 (5 bases). The CDR3 totals 13 residues. CDR1 is SQVTM, CDR2 ANQGSEA, per germline. V lost 4 bases and J 3 bases, leaving 11 bases between the germline ends. The CDR3 region is CSVVYGATDTQYF. Written as DNA, the CDR3 is TGCAGCGTTGTATATGGGGCAACAGATACGCAGTATTTT.

This clonotype was recorded many times. The chain carries TRBV20-1 and TRBJ2-1; 9 bases are shared with TRBD2. This CDR3 contains 15 residues. Germline V lookup: CDR1 DFQATT, CDR2 SNEGSKA (reference sequence). Trimming took 6 bases from V and 2 from J; bases not matched to a gene: 8. This CDR3 reads CSARTAGGTYNEQFF. The CDR3 bases are TGCAGTGCGAGAACAGCGGGAGGAACCTACAATGAGCAGTTCTTC.

This clonotype was seen ten or more times. This chain links TRBV27 with TRBJ1-2; D might be TRBD1 (5 bases). Germline CDR1 reads MNHEY; CDR2 reads SMNVEV (reference sequence). This CDR3 spans 16 amino acids. V dropped 2 bases and J dropped 4 bases, with 17 bases sitting between them. The DNA for the CDR3 is TGTGCCAGCAGTTTAGGGGGGGACGGCGACCCCTATGGCTACACCTTC. Translation: CASSLGGDGDPYGYTF.

Of note for this clonotype: One end of the junction is discordant with germline, which a read error may explain. V usage is TRBV7-9 and J usage is TRBJ2-2; D tentatively reads TRBD1 or TRBD2 (5 bases each). This CDR3 comprises 14 residues. Germline V lookup: CDR1 SEHNR, CDR2 FQNEAQ (reference sequence). The CDR3, as DNA: TGTGCCAGCAGCCCAGACAGAAACACCGGGGAGCTGCTTTTT. Encoded protein: CASSPDRNTGELLF. Full variable domain (remainder filled in from reference TRBV7-9 and TRBJ2-2): DTGVSQNPRHKITKRGQNVTFRCDPISEHNRLYWYRQTLGQGPEFLTYFQNEAQLEKSRLLSDRFSAERPKGSFSTLEIQRTEQGDSAMYLCASSPDRNTGELLFGEGSRLTVL.

V and J are TRBV28 and TRBJ2-7; 8 bases agree with TRBD1. CDR1 and CDR2 from the germline V gene are MDHEN and SYDVKM. V was pared by 6 bases and J by 2 bases, with 9 bases of the junction left unmatched. CDR3 length: 15 residues. The DNA of the CDR3 is TGTGCCAGCAGGTTGACAGGGGCCCGTACCTACGAGCAGTACTTC. Its protein product is CASRLTGARTYEQYF.